This T cell receptor beta chain stems from a study of cytomegalovirus exposure and HLA in healthy donors. The CDR3 contains 19 residues. V was pared by 3 bases and J by 9 bases, with 23 bases of the junction left unmatched. Germline V gives CDR1 MDHEN, CDR2 SYDVKM. Assay used: immunoSEQ multiplex PCR; TCRdb lists only in-frame clones, some missing. This table holds around 91,000 clones, about 93% found once. Specimen: PBMCs. The sequence was collected from a young woman in good health and CMV-seropositive. The rearrangement joins TRBV28 to TRBJ2-1; 7 bases are shared with TRBD2. CDR3 residues: CASSFPTPGRRETVVEQFF. For the CDR3, the DNA is TGTGCCAGCAGTTTCCCAACCCCTGGTAGGCGGGAGACCGTGGTTGAGCAGTTCTTC.